This TCR beta chain was retrieved from a study of T cell changes during pregnancy in multiple sclerosis. This table comes from immunoSEQ multiplex PCR, and its TCRdb copy is limited to in-frame clones, with some not included. The sample has about 73,000 clones, 92% seen once. V shed 4 bases and J shed 5 bases, with 21 bases lying between them. The CDR3 has 16 residues. Germline V lookup: CDR1 SGHRS, CDR2 YFSETQ. This specimen consisted of peripheral blood, obtained in the third trimester of pregnancy. The chain carries TRBV5-1 and TRBJ2-5; possible D gene TRBD1, 6 bases. The sequence was obtained from a female donor in good health, enrolled as a control in a pregnancy study. The CDR3 is CASSPGTGSQGETQYF. CDR3 sequence (DNA): TGCGCCAGCAGCCCCGGAACCGGGTCCCAGGGGGAGACCCAGTACTTC.